This T cell receptor (beta chain) was profiled in a study of blood T cell repertoires in COVID-19 (dated by TCRdb to 2020 to 2022). Looking at the study overall: Collaborator samples came from the United States, Italy and Spain and covered acute and convalescent phases of COVID-19. The sample metadata nearly always contained a de-identified subject ID, COVID-19 status, age in years and sex. The samples were drawn from the first 160 participants of the ongoing ImmuneRACE study and from some 1,300 subjects provided by 6 global collaborators. Where HLA class I and class II types were available, the types were taken from metadata supplied by the sample provider, not from assay-based typing. Deeply sampled blood TCRbeta repertoires from subjects exposed to, actively infected with, or recovered from COVID-19 were included in the dataset. The repertoires were released in a freely available public database meant as a resource for research on the immune response to SARS-CoV-2. The material from the prospective study consisted of cDNA or gDNA derived from T cells, B-cell-depleted T cells, or PBMCs.

The collaborating institutions used their own protocols to collect whole blood in K2EDTA tubes. For TCRbeta analysis, collaborators shipped samples in one of three forms: frozen whole blood, isolated PBMCs, or DNA extracted from either of those sample types. TCRbeta CDR3 regions were amplified from genomic DNA using the immunoSEQ Assay, a bias-controlled multiplex PCR. The study's processing was this. Nucleated cell counts per sample were estimated from amplification of reference gene primers within the assay. To quantify the absolute abundance of each unique TCRbeta CDR3 rearrangement, sequence reads were collapsed and filtered. For each sample, productive Simpson clonality was calculated by taking the square root of Simpson's diversity index across productive rearrangements. TCRdb re-hosts the immuneACCESS table, in-frame sequences only. Its copies lack some clones; in the studies checked, an unresolved V gene accounts for under half of them, and the cause for the rest is not known. That table gives V, J and clone size, and the DNA gave D and trimming. This sample has tens of thousands of clones in its table, and over 70% of those were observed once. About 2.5% of the sample rests with the top ten.

Remarks on this clone: This clone's antigen is unknown. It has no much larger one-base neighbor in the sample; base qualities were not kept.

CDR1 and CDR2 were assigned from the germline V gene (reference sequence) as LGHDT and YNNKEL. The CDR3 contains 15 residues, cysteine and phenylalanine counted. This entry keeps only the CDR3 DNA: 45 bases, framed from base 1. Trimming at the junction amounts to 1 base on V and 6 bases on J, and the germline ends lie 16 bases apart. Study-level results and caveats: The quantity of clinical and demographic metadata differed by source and by participant and was supplied without curation.

Sequenced sample: peripheral blood. This chain is built from TRBV3-1 (or the pseudogene TRBV3-2) and TRBJ2-7; no D gene can be assigned with confidence. This clonotype was sampled from a man older than 75 with active or convalescent COVID-19. The DNA sequence follows: TGTGCCAGCAGCCAAGGAGGTGGCGCAGATCGCGAGCAGTACTTC. This gives the protein CASSQGGGADREQYF.